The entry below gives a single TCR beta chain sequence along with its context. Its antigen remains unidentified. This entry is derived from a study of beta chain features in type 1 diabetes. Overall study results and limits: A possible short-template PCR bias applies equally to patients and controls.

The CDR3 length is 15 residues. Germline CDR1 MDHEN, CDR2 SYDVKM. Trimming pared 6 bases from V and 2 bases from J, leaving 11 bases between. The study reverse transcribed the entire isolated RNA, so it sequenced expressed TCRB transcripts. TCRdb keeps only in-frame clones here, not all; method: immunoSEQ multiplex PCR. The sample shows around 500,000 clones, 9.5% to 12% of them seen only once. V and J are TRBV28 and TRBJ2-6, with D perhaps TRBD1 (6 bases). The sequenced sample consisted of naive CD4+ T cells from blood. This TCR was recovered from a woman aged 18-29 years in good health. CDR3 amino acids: CASSQGGPGANVLTF. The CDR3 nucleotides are TGTGCCAGCAGCCAAGGGGGTCCTGGGGCCAACGTCCTGACTTTC.